This is a list of T cell receptor beta chains from one sample in a study of metastatic and nonmetastatic thyroid tumors. TCRdb ran MiXCR on the PCR reads. Among 35,000 to 50,000 clones, 20% to 30% were seen once, and the ten largest hold roughly 15%. Sequencing was performed on tumor tissue. The origin of the receptors is a female donor with papillary thyroid cancer or a benign thyroid nodule (not recorded which). Some clones in this sample may be carry-over from other donors' samples. CDR3s include the opening cysteine and the closing phenylalanine or tryptophan. Each record gives: J gene, clone size, V gene, D gene, CDR3 protein, CDR3 DNA. D genes are given only for firm matches. The size of a clone is reported for some rows only, either as once, few or many, or as a class for expanded clones.

j_gene: TRBJ1-1
abundance: .
v_gene: TRBV5-1
d_gene: .
CDR3aa: CASKRDEQGGALNTEAFF
CDR3nt: TGCGCCAGCAAGAGGGACGAACAGGGAGGGGCCTTGAACACTGAAGCTTTCTTT

j_gene: TRBJ1-3
abundance: many
v_gene: TRBV12-3/TRBV12-4
d_gene: TRBD1
CDR3aa: CASSLRTGGNTIYF
CDR3nt: TGTGCCAGCAGTCTCCGGACAGGGGGAAACACCATATATTTT

j_gene: TRBJ1-6
abundance: many
v_gene: TRBV3-1
d_gene: TRBD1
CDR3aa: CASSHGTGVRNSPLHF
CDR3nt: TGTGCCAGCAGCCACGGGACAGGGGTCAGAAATTCACCCCTCCACTTT

j_gene: TRBJ1-2
abundance: .
v_gene: TRBV5-1
d_gene: .
CDR3aa: CASSGRDGGYGYTF
CDR3nt: TGCGCCAGCAGCGGCCGGGACGGGGGCTATGGCTACACCTTC

j_gene: TRBJ2-3
abundance: .
v_gene: TRBV5-1
d_gene: TRBD2
CDR3aa: CASGLALAGLTGTQYF
CDR3nt: TGCGCCAGCGGCTTGGCCTTAGCGGGGCTCACAGGTACGCAGTATTTT

j_gene: TRBJ2-5
abundance: .
v_gene: TRBV6-5
d_gene: .
CDR3aa: CASSYLTGAGDTQYF
CDR3nt: TGTGCCAGCAGTTACTTAACGGGGGCAGGGGATACCCAGTACTTC

j_gene: TRBJ1-1
abundance: few
v_gene: TRBV30
d_gene: .
CDR3aa: CAWDLGRRYTEAFF
CDR3nt: TGTGCCTGGGACCTCGGTCGCCGGTACACTGAAGCTTTCTTT

j_gene: TRBJ2-1
abundance: .
v_gene: TRBV5-1
d_gene: TRBD2
CDR3aa: CASSSGTSGVLYNEQFF
CDR3nt: TGCGCCAGCAGTTCCGGGACTAGCGGAGTTCTCTACAATGAGCAGTTCTTC

j_gene: TRBJ2-2
abundance: many
v_gene: TRBV18
d_gene: .
CDR3aa: CASSLAGLLTGELFF
CDR3nt: TGTGCCAGCTCACTTGCGGGTCTCCTCACCGGGGAGCTGTTTTTT

j_gene: TRBJ2-2
abundance: .
v_gene: TRBV11-3
d_gene: .
CDR3aa: CASSLLSVTGELFF
CDR3nt: TGTGCCAGCAGCTTATTGTCGGTCACCGGGGAGCTGTTTTTT

j_gene: TRBJ2-6
abundance: few
v_gene: TRBV2
d_gene: .
CDR3aa: CASSDGSVAGANVLTF
CDR3nt: TGTGCCAGCAGTGACGGGTCTGTGGCTGGGGCCAACGTCCTGACTTTC

j_gene: TRBJ1-2
abundance: .
v_gene: TRBV12-3/TRBV12-4
d_gene: .
CDR3aa: CASGGVGAGPRAHGYTF
CDR3nt: TGTGCCAGCGGAGGGGTTGGGGCAGGTCCGAGGGCGCATGGCTACACCTTC

j_gene: TRBJ1-2
abundance: .
v_gene: TRBV20-1
d_gene: .
CDR3aa: CSANPFQGFMDGYTF
CDR3nt: TGCAGTGCTAACCCTTTCCAGGGTTTTATGGATGGCTACACCTTC

j_gene: TRBJ2-1
abundance: many
v_gene: TRBV19
d_gene: TRBD2
CDR3aa: CASSTTSGEYNEQFF
CDR3nt: TGTGCCAGTAGTACAACTAGCGGGGAGTACAATGAGCAGTTCTTC

j_gene: TRBJ1-4
abundance: many
v_gene: TRBV5-1
d_gene: .
CDR3aa: CASSLEPSEKLFF
CDR3nt: TGCGCCAGCAGCTTGGAGCCCAGTGAAAAACTGTTTTTT

j_gene: TRBJ2-2
abundance: medium-sized
v_gene: TRBV3-1
d_gene: .
CDR3aa: CASSQARVGTGELFF
CDR3nt: TGTGCCAGCAGCCAAGCCAGGGTCGGGACCGGGGAGCTGTTTTTT

j_gene: TRBJ2-5
abundance: many
v_gene: TRBV4-1
d_gene: TRBD1
CDR3aa: CASSQDWVGGYETQYF
CDR3nt: TGCGCCAGCAGCCAAGATTGGGTAGGGGGCTACGAGACCCAGTACTTC

j_gene: TRBJ1-4
abundance: .
v_gene: TRBV20-1
d_gene: .
CDR3aa: CSALERTGLGEKLFF
CDR3nt: TGCAGTGCTCTAGAGAGAACAGGGTTAGGTGAAAAACTGTTTTTT

j_gene: TRBJ1-3
abundance: many
v_gene: TRBV7-3
d_gene: .
CDR3aa: CASSFPDSGNTIYF
CDR3nt: TGTGCCAGCAGCTTCCCGGACTCTGGAAACACCATATATTTT

j_gene: TRBJ2-3
abundance: many
v_gene: TRBV10-3
d_gene: .
CDR3aa: CAISESVGHRTADTQYF
CDR3nt: TGTGCCATCAGTGAGTCGGTGGGACACCGCACTGCAGATACGCAGTATTTT

j_gene: TRBJ2-2
abundance: many
v_gene: TRBV30
d_gene: TRBD2
CDR3aa: CAWSGGRDTGELFF
CDR3nt: TGTGCCTGGAGTGGCGGGAGGGACACCGGGGAGCTGTTTTTT

j_gene: TRBJ2-5
abundance: many
v_gene: TRBV7-2
d_gene: .
CDR3aa: CASSLDQGGETQYF
CDR3nt: TGTGCCAGCAGCTTAGACCAGGGAGGAGAGACCCAGTACTTC

j_gene: TRBJ2-7
abundance: many
v_gene: TRBV20-1
d_gene: .
CDR3aa: CSARDRRISYEQYF
CDR3nt: TGCAGTGCTAGAGATAGGCGGATCTCCTACGAGCAGTACTTC

j_gene: TRBJ1-2
abundance: many
v_gene: TRBV6-1
d_gene: TRBD1
CDR3aa: CASSETGTYGYTF
CDR3nt: TGTGCCAGCAGTGAGACAGGGACTTATGGCTACACCTTC

j_gene: TRBJ2-7
abundance: .
v_gene: TRBV7-9
d_gene: .
CDR3aa: CASSSPDGTPGEQYF
CDR3nt: TGTGCCAGCAGCTCTCCTGACGGGACCCCTGGCGAGCAGTACTTC

j_gene: TRBJ2-1
abundance: few
v_gene: TRBV24-1
d_gene: TRBD1
CDR3aa: CATSSSSGGPYNEQFF
CDR3nt: TGTGCCACCAGTTCCAGCTCAGGGGGCCCCTACAATGAGCAGTTCTTC

j_gene: TRBJ2-7
abundance: few
v_gene: TRBV7-3
d_gene: .
CDR3aa: CASSLYTGSYEQYF
CDR3nt: TGTGCCAGCAGCTTATATACGGGCTCCTACGAGCAGTACTTC

j_gene: TRBJ1-1
abundance: few
v_gene: TRBV6-2/TRBV6-3
d_gene: .
CDR3aa: CASSYRGNTEAFF
CDR3nt: TGTGCCAGCAGTTACCGGGGGAACACTGAAGCTTTCTTT

j_gene: TRBJ2-7
abundance: .
v_gene: TRBV5-8
d_gene: .
CDR3aa: CASSLTGYYEQYF
CDR3nt: TGTGCCAGCAGCTTGACAGGGTATTACGAGCAGTACTTC

j_gene: TRBJ2-3
abundance: many
v_gene: TRBV10-1
d_gene: TRBD2
CDR3aa: CASSGTSGGTDTQYF
CDR3nt: TGCGCCAGCAGTGGGACTAGCGGGGGCACAGATACGCAGTATTTT

j_gene: TRBJ1-4
abundance: many
v_gene: TRBV19
d_gene: .
CDR3aa: CASSLERTVFTF
CDR3nt: TGTGCCAGTAGTCTCGAACGGACAGTTTTTACTTTT

j_gene: TRBJ1-1
abundance: .
v_gene: TRBV20-1
d_gene: .
CDR3aa: CSASRTENTEAFF
CDR3nt: TGCAGTGCTTCTAGGACGGAGAACACTGAAGCTTTCTTT

j_gene: TRBJ1-2
abundance: .
v_gene: TRBV5-1
d_gene: .
CDR3aa: CASSLGAELESAGYTF
CDR3nt: TGCGCCAGCAGCTTGGGGGCAGAACTTGAGTCAGCTGGCTACACCTTC

j_gene: TRBJ2-7
abundance: .
v_gene: TRBV4-1
d_gene: .
CDR3aa: CASSQDRGGSYEQYF
CDR3nt: TGCGCCAGCAGCCAAGACAGAGGCGGCTCCTACGAGCAGTACTTC

j_gene: TRBJ2-7
abundance: .
v_gene: TRBV20-1
d_gene: TRBD1
CDR3aa: CSASRTSDRASEQYF
CDR3nt: TGCAGTGCTAGTCGTACTTCGGACAGGGCATCCGAGCAGTACTTC

j_gene: TRBJ1-1
abundance: .
v_gene: TRBV12-3/TRBV12-4
d_gene: .
CDR3aa: CASKWDSPSEAFF
CDR3nt: TGTGCCAGCAAATGGGACTCCCCTTCTGAAGCTTTCTTT

j_gene: TRBJ2-7
abundance: .
v_gene: TRBV6-1
d_gene: TRBD2
CDR3aa: CASSEGSSGIYEQYF
CDR3nt: TGTGCCAGCAGTGAAGGGTCTAGCGGGATCTACGAGCAGTACTTC

j_gene: TRBJ1-6
abundance: few
v_gene: TRBV27
d_gene: .
CDR3aa: CASSPGRSSYNSPLHF
CDR3nt: TGTGCCAGCAGCCCCGGACGTAGCTCCTATAATTCACCCCTCCACTTT

j_gene: TRBJ1-3
abundance: many
v_gene: TRBV5-8
d_gene: .
CDR3aa: CASSLTSPGNTIYF
CDR3nt: TGTGCCAGCAGCTTGACAAGCCCTGGAAACACCATATATTTT

j_gene: TRBJ1-1
abundance: many
v_gene: TRBV20-1
d_gene: TRBD1
CDR3aa: CSARDGTGDTEAFF
CDR3nt: TGCAGTGCTAGAGATGGGACAGGGGACACTGAAGCTTTCTTT

j_gene: TRBJ1-1
abundance: many
v_gene: TRBV4-2
d_gene: TRBD1
CDR3aa: CASSQFQGENTEAFF
CDR3nt: TGTGCCAGCAGCCAATTCCAGGGGGAGAACACTGAAGCTTTCTTT

j_gene: TRBJ2-7
abundance: many
v_gene: TRBV28
d_gene: TRBD2
CDR3aa: CASSLSLAGVYEQYF
CDR3nt: TGTGCCAGCAGTTTAAGCCTAGCGGGAGTCTACGAGCAGTACTTC

j_gene: TRBJ2-1
abundance: medium-sized
v_gene: TRBV29-1
d_gene: TRBD1
CDR3aa: CSVQQGTSYNEQFF
CDR3nt: TGCAGCGTACAACAGGGGACCTCCTACAATGAGCAGTTCTTC

j_gene: TRBJ2-3
abundance: once
v_gene: TRBV5-1
d_gene: .
CDR3aa: CASSRAGSGTDTQYF
CDR3nt: TGCGCCAGCAGCCGAGCCGGGTCGGGGACAGATACGCAGTATTTT

j_gene: TRBJ2-1
abundance: .
v_gene: TRBV6-4
d_gene: .
CDR3aa: CASSDSIENNEQFF
CDR3nt: TGTGCCAGCAGTGACTCAATAGAGAACAATGAGCAGTTCTTC

j_gene: TRBJ2-7
abundance: .
v_gene: TRBV3-1
d_gene: TRBD1
CDR3aa: CASSQFPGTGNEQYF
CDR3nt: TGTGCCAGCAGCCAATTTCCCGGGACAGGGAACGAGCAGTACTTC

j_gene: TRBJ2-1
abundance: few
v_gene: TRBV6-2/TRBV6-3
d_gene: TRBD1
CDR3aa: CASSPLPGGNEQFF
CDR3nt: TGTGCCAGCAGTCCTCTCCCAGGGGGAAATGAGCAGTTCTTC

j_gene: TRBJ2-7
abundance: .
v_gene: TRBV12-3/TRBV12-4
d_gene: .
CDR3aa: CASSSGDEQYF
CDR3nt: TGTGCCAGCAGTTCAGGGGACGAGCAGTACTTC

j_gene: TRBJ1-4
abundance: .
v_gene: TRBV5-1
d_gene: .
CDR3aa: CASSATSGTPDEKLFF
CDR3nt: TGCGCCAGCAGCGCAACCTCCGGGACGCCCGATGAAAAACTGTTTTTT

j_gene: TRBJ2-7
abundance: .
v_gene: TRBV11-3
d_gene: .
CDR3aa: CASSLAYEQYF
CDR3nt: TGTGCCAGCAGCTTAGCCTACGAGCAGTACTTC

j_gene: TRBJ1-5
abundance: .
v_gene: TRBV20-1
d_gene: .
CDR3aa: CSATISTASRQPQHF
CDR3nt: TGCAGTGCTACAATCAGTACAGCCTCCCGTCAGCCCCAGCATTTT

j_gene: TRBJ1-1
abundance: many
v_gene: TRBV12-3/TRBV12-4
d_gene: .
CDR3aa: CASSLNQYTEAFF
CDR3nt: TGTGCCAGCAGTTTAAACCAGTACACTGAAGCTTTCTTT

j_gene: TRBJ2-1
abundance: few
v_gene: TRBV6-1
d_gene: TRBD1
CDR3aa: CASSGAGGADEQFF
CDR3nt: TGTGCCAGCAGTGGGGCAGGGGGCGCGGATGAGCAGTTCTTC

j_gene: TRBJ2-7
abundance: few
v_gene: TRBV6-1
d_gene: .
CDR3aa: CASSPGPSIYEQYF
CDR3nt: TGTGCCAGCAGTCCGGGACCGTCCATCTACGAGCAGTACTTC

j_gene: TRBJ2-1
abundance: many
v_gene: TRBV29-1
d_gene: TRBD2
CDR3aa: CSVESGGSWNEQFF
CDR3nt: TGCAGCGTTGAAAGTGGCGGGAGTTGGAATGAGCAGTTCTTC

j_gene: TRBJ2-3
abundance: many
v_gene: TRBV19
d_gene: TRBD1
CDR3aa: CASSPWTGTRTDTQYF
CDR3nt: TGTGCCAGTAGTCCCTGGACAGGCACCCGCACAGATACGCAGTATTTT

j_gene: TRBJ2-3
abundance: few
v_gene: TRBV6-1
d_gene: TRBD1
CDR3aa: CASSELTGTVETYTQYF
CDR3nt: TGTGCCAGCAGTGAGTTGACCGGGACAGTGGAGACATATACGCAGTATTTT

j_gene: TRBJ1-5
abundance: .
v_gene: TRBV15
d_gene: .
CDR3aa: CATSSGTVQPQHF
CDR3nt: TGTGCCACCAGCAGTGGGACCGTTCAGCCCCAGCATTTT

j_gene: TRBJ2-7
abundance: few
v_gene: TRBV15
d_gene: .
CDR3aa: CATSSEDGVESYEQYF
CDR3nt: TGTGCCACCAGCAGTGAGGATGGTGTAGAATCCTACGAGCAGTACTTC